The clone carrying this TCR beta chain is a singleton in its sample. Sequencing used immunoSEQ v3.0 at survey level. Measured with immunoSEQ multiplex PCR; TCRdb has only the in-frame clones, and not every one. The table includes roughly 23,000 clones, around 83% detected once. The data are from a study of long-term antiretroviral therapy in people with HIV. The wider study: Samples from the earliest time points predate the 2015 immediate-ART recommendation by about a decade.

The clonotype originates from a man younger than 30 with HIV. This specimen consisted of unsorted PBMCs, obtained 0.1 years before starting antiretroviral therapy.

CDR3 residues: CASSFSGGRGEQYF. DNA of the CDR3: TGTGCCAGCAGCTTTTCGGGGGGGCGCGGCGAGCAGTACTTC. The chain joins TRBV7-3 to TRBJ2-7; 8 bases are shared with TRBD2. This CDR3 has 14 amino acids. Unmatched junction bases numbered 7, after V lost 3 bases and J lost 6 bases. The V gene's germline CDR1 is SGHTA and CDR2 FQGTGA.